This TCR beta chain is drawn from a study of control samples from healthy donors and cancer patients. Clones were sequenced by immunoSEQ multiplex PCR, and TCRdb holds only the in-frame ones, with some missing. The top ten hold about 24% of the sample, which has 40,000 to 50,000 clones, approximately 94% seen once. Trimming cost V 5 bases and J 0 bases; bases outside gene matches: 2. CDR3 length equals 15 residues. Germline lookup yields CDR1 WSHSY and CDR2 SAAADI. This TCR came from a man in his 60s in good health. The V call is TRBV10-2, the J call TRBJ2-2; 8 bases line up with TRBD2. Sequencing was carried out using blood. The CDR3 region has the DNA TGCGCCAGCAGTTGGACTAGCCCGAACACCGGGGAGCTGTTTTTT. Encoded protein: CASSWTSPNTGELFF.